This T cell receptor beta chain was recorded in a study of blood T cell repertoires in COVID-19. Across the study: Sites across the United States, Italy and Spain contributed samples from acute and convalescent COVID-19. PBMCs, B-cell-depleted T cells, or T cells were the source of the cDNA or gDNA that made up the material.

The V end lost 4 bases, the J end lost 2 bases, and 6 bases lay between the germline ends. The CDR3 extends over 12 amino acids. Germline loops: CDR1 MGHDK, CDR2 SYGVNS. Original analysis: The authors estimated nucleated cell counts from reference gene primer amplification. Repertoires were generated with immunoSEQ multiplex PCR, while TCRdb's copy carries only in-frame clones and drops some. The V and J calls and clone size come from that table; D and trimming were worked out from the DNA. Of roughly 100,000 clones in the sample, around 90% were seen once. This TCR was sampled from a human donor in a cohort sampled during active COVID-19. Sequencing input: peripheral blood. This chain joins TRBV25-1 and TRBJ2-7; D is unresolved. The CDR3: CASSGVTYEQYF. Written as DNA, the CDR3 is TGTGCCAGCAGTGGAGTTACCTACGAGCAGTACTTC.